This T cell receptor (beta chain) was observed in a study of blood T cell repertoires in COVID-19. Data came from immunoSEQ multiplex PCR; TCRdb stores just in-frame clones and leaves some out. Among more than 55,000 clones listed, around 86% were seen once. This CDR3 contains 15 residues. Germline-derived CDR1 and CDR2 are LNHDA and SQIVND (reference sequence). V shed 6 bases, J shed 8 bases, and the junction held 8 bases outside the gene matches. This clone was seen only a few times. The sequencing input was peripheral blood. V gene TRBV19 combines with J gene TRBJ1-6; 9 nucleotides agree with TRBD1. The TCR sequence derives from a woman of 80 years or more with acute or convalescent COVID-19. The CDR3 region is CASRVTGGYDSPLHF. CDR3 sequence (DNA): TGTGCCAGTAGGGTGACAGGGGGATACGATTCACCCCTCCACTTT.